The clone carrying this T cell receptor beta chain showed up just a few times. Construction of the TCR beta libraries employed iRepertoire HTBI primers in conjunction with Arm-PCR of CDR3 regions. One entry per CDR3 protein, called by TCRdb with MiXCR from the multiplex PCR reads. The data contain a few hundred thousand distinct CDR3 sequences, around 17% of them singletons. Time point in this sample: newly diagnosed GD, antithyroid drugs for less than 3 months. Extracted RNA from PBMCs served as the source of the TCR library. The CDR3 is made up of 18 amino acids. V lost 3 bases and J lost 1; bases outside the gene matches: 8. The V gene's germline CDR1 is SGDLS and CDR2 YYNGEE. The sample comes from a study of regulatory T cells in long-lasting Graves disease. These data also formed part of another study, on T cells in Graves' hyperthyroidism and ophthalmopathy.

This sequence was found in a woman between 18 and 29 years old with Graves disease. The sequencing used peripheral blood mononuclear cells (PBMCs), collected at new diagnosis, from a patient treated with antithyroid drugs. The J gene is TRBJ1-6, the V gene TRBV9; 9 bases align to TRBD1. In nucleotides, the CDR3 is TGTGCCAGCAGCGCCAGTCCGGGACAGGGATCCTATAATTCACCCCTCCACTTT. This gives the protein CASSASPGQGSYNSPLHF.